The entry that follows covers one T cell receptor beta chain sequence. Its antigen remains unidentified. These data are taken from a study of graft-versus-host responses after intestinal transplantation. Overall study context: Multivisceral, liver-intestinal, or isolated intestinal grafts went to recipients. Study-wide findings and caveats: Allograft graft-versus-host to host-versus-graft clonal ratios ran high in patients with graft-donor T cell macrochimerism. Recipient bone marrow held GvH clones, some seen earlier in ileum or blood.

Germline V gene sequence: CDR1 SNHLY, CDR2 FYNNEI. The CDR3 spans 14 residues. V lost 8 bases and J lost 0, with 10 bases in between. Clones were read by immunoSEQ multiplex PCR, and TCRdb kept only the in-frame ones, dropping some. This table has about 100,000 clones, roughly 87% appearing once. The specimen comprised unstimulated CD4+ T cells sorted from spleen or lymph node cells, sampled before transplant. The TCR sequence derives from a human donor who was the organ donor for an intestinal transplant. The chain couples TRBV2 to TRBJ2-2; D possibly corresponds to TRBD1 (6 bases). CDR3: CASRDIPNTGELFF. As DNA, the CDR3 is TGTGCCAGCCGGGACATTCCGAACACCGGGGAGCTGTTTTTT. Complete variable domain (other parts from reference TRBV2 and TRBJ2-2): EPEVTQTPSHQVTQMGQEVILRCVPISNHLYFYWYRQILGQKVEFLVSFYNNEISEKSEIFDDQFSVERPDGSNFTLKIRSTKLEDSAMYFCASRDIPNTGELFFGEGSRLTVL.